This TCR beta chain was identified in a study of shared clonotypes between healthy human individuals. Comments on this clone: Its antigen is still unknown.

Whole-study results and caveats: Sorted-subset sequencing, rarefaction showed, was incomplete despite large depth.

The assay was immunoSEQ multiplex PCR, and TCRdb's table has in-frame clones only and misses some. Of roughly 1,600,000 clones listed, approximately 98.5% are singletons. Germline values: CDR1 KGHSH, CDR2 LQKENI. The trim removed 1 base at V and 7 bases at J, leaving 9 bases unmatched. This CDR3 spans 16 amino acids. The chain couples TRBV18 to TRBJ2-7, with TRBD1 matching over 11 bases. Sequencing input: naive CD4+ T cells sorted from blood. Documented subset: CD45RA+ positively selected. The receptor was isolated from a man aged 25 to 40 in good health. CDR3 nucleotides: TGTGCCAGCTCACCACGGCCTGGGACAGGGGGGGGTGAGCAGTACTTC. It translates to CASSPRPGTGGGEQYF. The full variable domain, rest sourced from reference TRBV18 and TRBJ2-7, is NAGVMQNPRHLVRRRGQEARLRCSPMKGHSHVYWYRQLPEEGLKFMVYLQKENIIDESGMPKERFSAEFPKEGPSILRIQQVVRGDSAAYFCASSPRPGTGGGEQYFGPGTRLTVT.